The 19 T cell receptor beta chains given below trace back to one sample, sequenced in a study of T cell responses to AZD1222 COVID-19 vaccine. The repertoire was sequenced with immunoSEQ multiplex PCR; TCRdb's copy has only in-frame clones and lacks some. Among roughly 140,000 clones listed, 90% were seen once. The sample in question was peripheral blood, obtained 28 days after the second AZD1222 dose. Receptor source: an adult who received the AZD1222 COVID-19 vaccine.

This chain uses TRBV6-4 with TRBJ2-1, with 8 bases matching TRBD1. This CDR3 contains 14 residues. Germline V gives CDR1 MRHNA, CDR2 SNTAGT. V gave up 8 bases and J gave up 4 bases; unmatched junction bases: 7. The CDR3 nucleotides read TGTGCCAGCGCGACAGGGGCGGAGTACAATGAGCAGTTCTTC. This encodes CASATGAEYNEQFF.

V is TRBV7-5 and J is TRBJ1-1. TRBV7-5 is given as a pseudogene. This CDR3 has 14 residues. CDR3 nucleotides: TGTGTCAGAAGCTCCGAGTGGGTTAACACTGAAGCTTTCTTT. This codes for CVRSSEWVNTEAFF.

Concerning this clone itself: Other DNA sequences within the sample encode an identical CDR3. The chain is built from TRBV5-6 and TRBJ2-3; D is ambiguous. The CDR3 is 12 amino acids. Germline CDR1 SGHDT, CDR2 YYEEEE. Trimming stripped 2 bases from V and 1 base from J, with 2 bases between. The CDR3 here is CASSLRTDTQYF. CDR3 DNA sequence: TGTGCCAGCAGCTTACGCACAGATACGCAGTATTTT.

The genes are TRBV12-3 or TRBV12-4 and TRBJ1-1; no clear D. Trimming cost V 9 bases and J 7 bases, with 12 bases left between them. This CDR3 is 11 amino acids long. The CDR3: CARADTYEAFF. Here the CDR3 DNA reads TGTGCCAGAGCCGATACCTATGAAGCTTTCTTT.

The V call is TRBV7-2, the J call TRBJ1-3, with D hard to call. V was clipped by 5 bases and J by 3 bases, with 5 bases between them. The CDR3 totals 12 residues. CDR1 and CDR2 (germline): SGHTA, FQGNSA. The CDR3 nucleotides read TGTGCCAGCAGCCCGGATGGAAACACCATATATTTT. Its protein product is CASSPDGNTIYF. The full variable domain, rest sourced from reference TRBV7-2 and TRBJ1-3, is GAGVSQSPSNKVTEKGKDVELRCDPISGHTALYWYRQSLGQGLEFLIYFQGNSAPDKSGLPSDRFSAERTGGSVSTLTIQRTQQEDSAVYLCASSPDGNTIYFGEGSWLTVV.

This clone showed up just once. The rearrangement links TRBV28 to TRBJ2-7; D is perhaps TRBD2 (5 bases). CDR3 size: 13 residues. Germline-derived CDR1 and CDR2 are MDHEN and SYDVKM. V was trimmed by 6 bases and J by 3 bases, leaving 12 bases between them. CDR3 residues: CASSQPGFYEQYF. In nucleotides, the CDR3 is TGTGCCAGCAGCCAACCGGGATTCTACGAGCAGTACTTC. Based on the CDR3 plus reference TRBV28 and TRBJ2-7, the full variable domain is DVKVTQSSRYLVKRTGEKVFLECVQDMDHENMFWYRQDPGLGLRLIYFSYDVKMKEKGDIPEGYSVSREKKERFSLILESASTNQTSMYLCASSQPGFYEQYFGPGTRLTVT.

V and J are TRBV27 and TRBJ2-7; no clear D. Germline CDR1 is MNHEY and CDR2 is SMNVEV (reference sequence). The CDR3 length is 12 residues. V was clipped by 5 bases and J by 5 bases, with 10 bases between them. CDR3 region: CASSPSVHEQYF. CDR3 DNA sequence: TGTGCCAGCAGTCCGAGCGTCCACGAGCAGTACTTC.

This clone has only a few counts. The gene calls are TRBV7-9 and TRBJ1-5, with D unresolved. The ends were cut back, 1 base at V and 4 bases at J, with 17 bases in the middle. The germline V gene has CDR1 SEHNR and CDR2 FQNEAQ (reference sequence). CDR3 length: 17 amino acids. As DNA, the CDR3 is TGTGCCAGCAGCTTAGAGGGCCCCACGGCCCTTAATCAGCCCCAGCATTTT. Its protein is CASSLEGPTALNQPQHF.

The CDR3 sequence is CASSQGTNYGYTF. The CDR3 region has the DNA TGTGCCAGCAGCCAGGGCACCAACTATGGCTACACCTTC. The V call is TRBV3-1 (or the pseudogene TRBV3-2), the J call TRBJ1-2; D gene unclear. Germline-derived CDR1 and CDR2 are LGHDT and YNNKEL (reference sequence). Trimming removed 3 bases from V and 2 bases from J, with 7 bases in between. The CDR3 spans 13 residues.

The chain uses TRBV19 and TRBJ2-7; 11 bases map to TRBD2. CDR1 is LNHDA and CDR2 is SQIVND in the germline V gene (reference sequence). The CDR3 consists of 19 residues. V lost 4 bases, J lost 2 bases, and 16 bases stayed unmatched. The CDR3: CASSTDYPGTSGKTYEQYF. Here the CDR3 DNA reads TGTGCCAGTAGTACCGATTACCCGGGGACTAGCGGAAAGACCTACGAGCAGTACTTC.

The J gene is TRBJ1-1, the V gene TRBV28, with TRBD1 as a possible D gene (5 bases). The CDR3 extends over 14 amino acids. In germline, CDR1 is MDHEN, CDR2 SYDVKM. Trimming took off 7 bases at V and 1 base at J, with 13 bases between the two ends. CDR3 nucleotide sequence: TGTGCCAGCACTCTCAACAGGAGGAACACTGAAGCTTTCTTT. It is translated as CASTLNRRNTEAFF.

The gene calls are TRBV15 and TRBJ1-1, with TRBD1 matching over 7 bases. CDR3 size: 16 residues. After removal of 4 bases from V and 0 bases from J, the junction contained 8 bases not matched to a gene. The germline V gene encodes CDR1 LNHNV and CDR2 YYDKDF (reference sequence). The CDR3 is CATSNGTALMNTEAFF. CDR3 bases: TGTGCCACCAGCAATGGGACAGCCTTAATGAACACTGAAGCTTTCTTT.

The table lists this clone with a count of one. The V and J genes are TRBV11-2 and TRBJ1-1, with D possibly being TRBD1 (6 bases). Deletions cut 1 base from V and 5 bases from J, with 8 bases between. The CDR3 covers 13 residues. The V gene's germline CDR1 is SGHAT and CDR2 FQNNGV. The CDR3 DNA reads TGTGCCAGCAGCTTAGCGCAGGGGACTGAAGCTTTCTTT. This encodes CASSLAQGTEAFF.

V and J are TRBV6-5 and TRBJ1-1; D uncertain. The CDR3 extends over 14 amino acids. The V gene's germline CDR1 is MNHEY and CDR2 SVGAGI. V dropped 8 bases and J dropped 0 bases, with 13 bases sitting between them. For the CDR3, the DNA is TGTGCCAGCCGCTGGGCAGCCATGAACACTGAAGCTTTCTTT. It yields the protein CASRWAAMNTEAFF.

V is TRBV19 and J is TRBJ1-6, with a weak D call TRBD1 (6 bases). V lost 5 bases, J lost 10 bases, and 12 bases lay in between. The CDR3 spans 13 residues. CDR1 and CDR2 (germline): LNHDA, SQIVND (reference sequence). CDR3 in DNA: TGTGCCAGTAGTTCGAGGGGGGAATCACCCCTCCACTTT. Translating it yields CASSSRGESPLHF.

The V and J genes are TRBV28 and TRBJ1-2, with D possibly being TRBD1 (5 bases). V was pared by 9 bases and J by 0 bases, with 14 bases between. This CDR3 is 14 amino acids long. The germline gives CDR1 MDHEN, CDR2 SYDVKM. CDR3 loop: CASGRGGTNYGYTF. CDR3 DNA sequence: TGTGCCAGTGGTCGGGGGGGGACTAACTATGGCTACACCTTC.

The chain has TRBV29-1 and TRBJ2-1; 12 bases agree with TRBD2. The CDR3 is 13 amino acids. The V and J ends lost 4 bases and 7 bases, in that order; junction bases with no gene match: 2. Per germline, CDR1 SQVTM and CDR2 ANQGSEA. The CDR3 coding sequence is TGCAGCGTTGTAGGGACTAGCGGGAATGAGCAGTTCTTC. As protein: CSVVGTSGNEQFF.

The chain is built from TRBV7-9 and TRBJ2-7; no definite D call. Germline assignment: CDR1 SEHNR and CDR2 FQNEAQ (reference sequence). The CDR3 runs to 15 residues. Trimming stripped 4 bases from V and 1 base from J, with 14 bases between. CDR3 amino acids: CASSSTRERSYEQYF. The DNA for the CDR3 is TGTGCCAGCAGCTCGACAAGGGAAAGATCCTACGAGCAGTACTTC.

This clone was seen just once. The chain links TRBV7-2 to TRBJ1-2; 12 bases are shared with TRBD1. The length of the CDR3 is 15 residues. Germline CDR1 is SGHTA and CDR2 is FQGNSA. Trimming removed 4 bases from V and 11 bases from J; junction bases left unmatched: 11. CDR3 region: CASSSGGTGGGSYTF. The CDR3 DNA reads as TGTGCCAGCAGCTCCGGAGGGACAGGGGGCGGGAGTTACACCTTC.